One sample yielded the 28 T cell receptor beta chains listed below, sequenced in a study of blood T cells in healthy people across ages. Together with a sample-barcoded 5' primer, a J-beta primer mix was included in a second PCR lasting about 7 to 11 cycles. MiXCR, run by TCRdb on the 5' RACE reads, gives a single entry per CDR3 protein. This table holds approximately 1,100,000 distinct CDR3 sequences, 45% found once. Sequenced input: blood. These receptors were taken from a woman aged 55-70 years in good health.

With regard to this clonotype: One base away lies a much larger clone, so this may be a sequencing read error. The genes are TRBV9 and TRBJ2-5; no reliable D call. Germline CDR1 and CDR2: SGDLS and YYNGEE. This CDR3 contains 14 residues. For the CDR3, the DNA is TGTGTCAGCAGCGACCGTAGGGCCCCAGAGACCCAGTACTTC. Translation: CVSSDRRAPETQYF.

The rearrangement links TRBV4-2 to TRBJ2-7, with 7 bases identical to TRBD2. The germline V gene has CDR1 LGHNA and CDR2 YNFKEQ. V was pared by 3 bases and J by 0 bases, with 5 bases of the junction left unmatched. This CDR3 comprises 15 residues. The CDR3 loop reads CASSQHGGSSYEQYF. DNA of the CDR3: TGTGCCAGCAGCCAGCACGGCGGGAGCTCCTACGAGCAGTACTTC.

This clonotype was seen ten or more times. V gene TRBV7-2 combines with J gene TRBJ2-7, with 9 nucleotides matching TRBD1. The CDR3 loop spans 14 amino acids. Germline V CDR1 and CDR2: SGHTA, FQGNSA. Germline trimming cut 5 bases from V and 3 bases from J; bases unmatched to any gene: 5. The CDR3 nucleotides are TGTGCCAGCAGCCCAGGACAGGGGCACTACGAGCAGTACTTC. Translated, it gives CASSPGQGHYEQYF.

J is TRBJ1-2 and V is TRBV15; 8 bases are shared with TRBD1. The V segment lost 0 bases and the J segment 7 bases; nucleotides outside the gene matches: 4. The CDR3 extends over 14 amino acids. The germline gives CDR1 LNHNV, CDR2 YYDKDF (reference sequence). The CDR3: CATSRDDRGGGYTF. The CDR3 DNA sequence: TGTGCCACCAGCAGAGATGACAGGGGTGGTGGCTACACCTTC.

The gene calls are TRBV27 and TRBJ1-5; a possible D gene is TRBD1 (6 bases). In germline, CDR1 is MNHEY, CDR2 SMNVEV (reference sequence). This CDR3 spans 14 amino acids. V was shortened by 3 bases and J by 7 bases, with 13 bases between the two germline ends. The CDR3 is CASSFTGIGQPQHF. CDR3 DNA sequence: TGTGCCAGCAGTTTCACAGGGATAGGACAGCCCCAGCATTTT.

This chain connects TRBV5-4 to TRBJ2-3, with 8 bases aligning to TRBD2. Germline CDR1 reads SGHNT; CDR2 reads YYREEE (reference sequence). V trimming: 0 bases; J trimming: 10 bases; junction bases outside the gene matches: 10. The CDR3 totals 15 residues. CDR3 loop: CASSLELAGRTAQYF. Here the CDR3 DNA reads TGTGCCAGCAGCTTGGAGTTAGCGGGAAGGACGGCGCAGTATTTT. The full variable domain, rest sourced from reference TRBV5-4 and TRBJ2-3, is ETGVTQSPTHLIKTRGQQVTLRCSSQSGHNTVSWYQQALGQGPQFIFQYYREEENGRGNFPPRFSGLQFPNYSSELNVNALELDDSALYLCASSLELAGRTAQYFGPGTRLTVL.

V and J are TRBV18 and TRBJ2-4, with D unclear. The DNA end lines up better with TRBJ2-7; the J call may be wrong. The CDR3 has 13 residues. Germline V gene lookup returns CDR1 KGHSH and CDR2 LQKENI. CDR3 sequence (DNA): TGTGCCAGCTCACCACCCCAGGTCTACGAGCAGTACTTC. Its protein product is CASSPPQVYEQYF.

This clonotype was recorded at least ten times. The chain joins TRBV29-1 to TRBJ2-7; 7 bases line up with TRBD1. CDR1 SQVTM and CDR2 ANQGSEA come from the germline V gene. V lost 6 bases and J lost 0; bases outside the gene matches: 2. The CDR3 extends over 12 amino acids. Here the CDR3 reads CSVQGSSYEQYF. In DNA form, the CDR3 reads TGCAGCGTACAGGGGAGCTCCTACGAGCAGTACTTC.

The chain is built from TRBV27 and TRBJ2-7; a weak D match, TRBD1 (5 bases). Germline V CDR1 and CDR2: MNHEY, SMNVEV (reference sequence). V lost 10 bases, J lost 6 bases, and 19 bases lay in between. The CDR3 has 13 residues. The CDR3 DNA sequence: TGTGCCACCTCAGACAGTCCGCCCGGCGAGCAGTACTTC. This encodes CATSDSPPGEQYF.

The rearrangement uses TRBV28 and TRBJ1-5; TRBD1 might be the D (5 bases). Germline assignment: CDR1 MDHEN and CDR2 SYDVKM. Trimming pared 4 bases from V and 1 base from J, leaving 8 bases between. This CDR3 contains 14 residues. In DNA, the CDR3 is TGTGCCAGCAGTTGGCAGGGAAGCAATCAGCCCCAGCATTTT. Its translation: CASSWQGSNQPQHF.

The J gene is TRBJ2-7, the V gene TRBV20-1; TRBD1 might be the D (5 bases). The CDR3 runs 14 residues. V was clipped by 6 bases and J by 3 bases, with 18 bases between them. Germline CDR1 and CDR2: DFQATT and SNEGSKA (reference sequence). The CDR3 DNA is TGCAGTGCCAGGGTCGTGGGGCTCAACTACGAGCAGTACTTC. The encoded protein is CSARVVGLNYEQYF.

V is TRBV12-3 or TRBV12-4 and J is TRBJ2-5; no clear D. The ends were cut back, 6 bases at V and 5 bases at J, with 10 bases in the middle. CDR3 length: 12 residues. The CDR3 sequence is CASRGFGETQYF. The CDR3 DNA reads TGTGCCAGCAGGGGATTCGGGGAGACCCAGTACTTC.

This clonotype was observed a handful of times. The chain couples TRBV30 to TRBJ2-1, with D unresolved. With 2 bases removed from V and 6 bases from J, the gap between germline ends came to 8 bases. CDR1 GTSNPN and CDR2 SVGIG come from the germline V gene (reference sequence). There are 12 residues in the CDR3. CDR3 bases: TGTGCCTGGAGTTCAGCGTCCAATGAGCAGTTCTTC. Its translation is CAWSSASNEQFF.

This clonotype was observed once. CDR3 sequence: CSVIISGNTIYF. DNA for the CDR3: TGCAGCGTTATCATCTCTGGAAACACCATATATTTT. V usage is TRBV29-1 and J usage is TRBJ1-3; D is unresolved. CDR1 and CDR2 (germline): SQVTM, ANQGSEA. The CDR3 is 12 amino acids. Deletions cut 5 bases from V and 0 bases from J, with 5 bases between.

The chain employs TRBV18 and TRBJ2-3; D is ambiguous. V lost 2 bases, J lost 7 bases, and 10 bases lay in between. This CDR3 is 13 amino acids long. CDR1 and CDR2 from the germline V gene are KGHSH and LQKENI. This chain's CDR3 is CASSPMTRNTQYF. The CDR3 DNA follows: TGTGCCAGCTCACCAATGACACGAAATACGCAGTATTTT. Supplemented by reference TRBV18 and TRBJ2-3, the full variable domain reads NAGVMQNPRHLVRRRGQEARLRCSPMKGHSHVYWYRQLPEEGLKFMVYLQKENIIDESGMPKERFSAEFPKEGPSILRIQQVVRGDSAAYFCASSPMTRNTQYFGPGTRLTVL.

This clonotype was observed a handful of times. The chain couples TRBV29-1 to TRBJ1-4, with a possible D match to TRBD1 (5 bases). This CDR3 contains 13 residues. Germline CDR1 is SQVTM and CDR2 is ANQGSEA. V lost 0 bases, J lost 8 bases, and 10 bases lay in between. This chain's CDR3 is CSVEDRAREKLFF. The CDR3 nucleotides are TGCAGCGTTGAAGACAGGGCTCGGGAAAAACTGTTTTTT.

This clonotype came up a few times. The V and J genes are TRBV20-1 and TRBJ2-7, with unresolved D. The CDR3 has 13 amino acids. V was clipped by 5 bases and J by 3 bases, with 14 bases between them. Germline CDR1 and CDR2: DFQATT and SNEGSKA (reference sequence). CDR3 bases: TGCAGTGCTCCATGGACCTCTAACTACGAGCAGTACTTC. Protein sequence: CSAPWTSNYEQYF.

The sample holds one count of this clonotype. The chain joins TRBV5-1 to TRBJ2-1, with TRBD2 matching 12 bases. The CDR3 extends over 18 amino acids. Germline loops: CDR1 SGHRS, CDR2 YFSETQ. J lost 2 bases, V lost 4 bases, and 10 bases had no gene match. Here the CDR3 DNA reads TGCGCCAGCAGCCCAGGGCTAGCGGGAGGGCTAGCCTACAATGAGCAGTTCTTC. Its protein product is CASSPGLAGGLAYNEQFF. Filled out from reference TRBV5-1 and TRBJ2-1, the complete variable domain reads KAGVTQTPRYLIKTRGQQVTLSCSPISGHRSVSWYQQTPGQGLQFLFEYFSETQRNKGNFPGRFSGRQFSNSRSEMNVSTLELGDSALYLCASSPGLAGGLAYNEQFFGPGTRLTVL.

The rearrangement uses TRBV27 and TRBJ1-1, with D possibly matching TRBD1 (6 bases). Looked up from germline, CDR1 is MNHEY and CDR2 is SMNVEV (reference sequence). This CDR3 spans 13 amino acids. V gave up 3 bases and J gave up 4 bases, with 9 bases separating them. This CDR3 reads CASSFQGPTEAFF. The CDR3 region has the DNA TGTGCCAGCAGTTTTCAGGGGCCCACTGAAGCTTTCTTT.

This clonotype was picked up a small number of times. V usage is TRBV20-1 and J usage is TRBJ2-5, with D possibly matching TRBD1 (5 bases). Germline CDR1 reads DFQATT; CDR2 reads SNEGSKA (reference sequence). This CDR3 is built from 14 residues. Trimming took 2 bases from V and 3 from J, leaving 13 bases between them. CDR3 sequence: CSARWLGPKETQYF. The CDR3 region has the DNA TGCAGTGCTAGATGGCTGGGGCCCAAAGAGACCCAGTACTTC.

The chain is built from TRBV7-2 and TRBJ2-5; a possible D gene is TRBD1 (6 bases). Germline V lookup: CDR1 SGHTA, CDR2 FQGNSA. This CDR3 has 13 residues. The V and J ends lost 5 bases and 5 bases respectively, with 12 bases between them. CDR3 protein: CASSVGGPETQYF. The CDR3 DNA is TGTGCCAGCAGCGTAGGGGGTCCGGAGACCCAGTACTTC.

This clonotype turned up a few times. The CDR3 region has the DNA TGTGCCATCAGTGAGGGTCTAGCAGGGAGCGATGAGCAGTTCTTC. Translating gives CAISEGLAGSDEQFF. The V gene is TRBV10-3, the J gene TRBJ2-1; TRBD1 or TRBD2 may be the D gene (5 bases each). The V gene lost 2 bases and the J gene lost 8 bases, with 16 bases spanning the gap. CDR3 length equals 15 residues. Germline V gene sequence: CDR1 ENHRY, CDR2 SYGVKD.

This clonotype was seen a handful of times. J is TRBJ2-5 and V is TRBV7-3; D is uncertain. Trimming took off 5 bases at V and 3 bases at J, with 10 bases between the two ends. Germline CDR1 SGHTA, CDR2 FQGTGA. The CDR3 runs 13 residues. DNA of the CDR3: TGTGCCAGCAGCCTAAACATTGAAGAGACCCAGTACTTC. Protein sequence: CASSLNIEETQYF.

CDR3 residues: CAISESRVGQDYGYTF. The CDR3 DNA is TGTGCCATCAGTGAGTCGCGAGTGGGACAGGACTATGGCTACACCTTC. The genes are TRBV10-3 and TRBJ1-2, with 8 nucleotides matching TRBD1. The trim removed 0 bases at V and 3 bases at J, leaving 6 bases unmatched. Germline V gene sequence: CDR1 ENHRY, CDR2 SYGVKD. This CDR3 is built from 16 residues.

The V call is TRBV20-1, the J call TRBJ2-7, with TRBD1 as a possible D gene (7 bases). Looked up from germline, CDR1 is DFQATT and CDR2 is SNEGSKA (reference sequence). The CDR3 extends over 15 amino acids. With 5 bases removed from V and 1 base from J, the gap between germline ends came to 18 bases. CDR3 DNA: TGCAGTGCTGCCCGGGGGCAGGGGGTATCCTACGAGCAGTACTTC. It translates to CSAARGQGVSYEQYF.

The genes are TRBV5-1 and TRBJ2-6; D uncertain. Germline CDR1 reads SGHRS; CDR2 reads YFSETQ. The CDR3 has 16 residues. The germline V and J ends were trimmed by 0 bases and 1 base, with 8 bases remaining between them. The DNA of the CDR3 is TGCGCCAGCAGCTTGGTTCCCGGGTCTGGGGCCAACGTCCTGACTTTC. The encoded protein is CASSLVPGSGANVLTF.

V gene TRBV6-6 combines with J gene TRBJ1-5, with TRBD1 as a possible D gene (5 bases). Germline V CDR1 and CDR2: MNHNY, SVGAGI (reference sequence). The length of the CDR3 is 15 residues. Deletions cut 2 bases from V and 0 bases from J, with 8 bases between. CDR3 sequence reads: CASSYPGTSNQPQHF. CDR3 bases: TGTGCCAGCAGTTACCCAGGGACTAGCAATCAGCCCCAGCATTTT.

This clonotype occurred a few times. The genes are TRBV28 and TRBJ2-5; 9 positions match TRBD2. V dropped 1 base and J dropped 11; count of bases not matched to a gene: 14. Germline V gene data show CDR1 as MDHEN and CDR2 as SYDVKM. The CDR3 totals 16 residues. CDR3 in DNA: TGTGCCAGCAGTTTATTCGTAGCGGGAGTGGAGAGGGAGCAGTACTTC. Protein: CASSLFVAGVEREQYF.